These 5 T cell receptor beta chains originate from one sample sequenced in a study of regulatory T cells in long-lasting Graves disease. The time point here: newly diagnosed GD, antithyroid drugs for less than 3 months. The TCR library was made from RNA extracted from PBMCs. CDR3-region Arm-PCR and iRepertoire HTBI primers produced the TCR beta libraries. Using its own MiXCR run on the multiplex PCR reads, TCRdb lists one record per CDR3 protein. Among around 460,000 distinct CDR3 sequences listed, 14% were seen once. This sample was also put to use in a study of T cells in Graves' hyperthyroidism and ophthalmopathy.

Sequencing used peripheral blood mononuclear cells (PBMCs), obtained at new diagnosis, from a patient treated with antithyroid drugs. The receptors here all came from a woman between 50 and 59 years old with Graves disease.

On this clonotype itself: A read error may explain this, as a much larger clone is one base away. The chain combines TRBV18 with TRBJ1-4; the match to TRBD1 covers 10 bases. This CDR3 spans 15 amino acids. Germline V gene sequence: CDR1 KGHSH, CDR2 LQKENI. DNA of the CDR3: TGTGCCAGCTCACCACCCCGGGACAGGGGTGAAGAACTGTTTTTT. Protein product: CASSPPRDRGEELFF.

To note about this clonotype: Given a much more abundant clone one base away, this may be a read error. The rearrangement links TRBV10-3 to TRBJ2-7, with 8 bases matching TRBD1. The CDR3 has 13 amino acids. V gave up 0 bases and J gave up 5 bases; unmatched junction bases: 0. Looked up from germline, CDR1 is ENHRY and CDR2 is SYGVKD. In DNA form, the CDR3 reads TGTGCCATCAGTGAGTCGGGACAGGACGAGCAGTACTTC. This sequence encodes CAISESGQDEQYF.

V gene TRBV19 combines with J gene TRBJ2-3; 9 bases map to TRBD2. Trimming at V came to 5 bases and at J to 4 bases, leaving 10 bases not matched to a gene. The CDR3 is 16 residues long. CDR1 and CDR2 from the germline V gene are LNHDA and SQIVND (reference sequence). This CDR3 reads CASSDRSGRRADTQYF. The CDR3 DNA follows: TGTGCCAGTAGTGATCGAAGCGGGAGGAGGGCAGATACGCAGTATTTT.

The V call is TRBV20-1, the J call TRBJ2-7; the match to TRBD2 covers 10 bases. The CDR3 runs to 17 residues. Germline V gene sequence: CDR1 DFQATT, CDR2 SNEGSKA (reference sequence). After removal of 2 bases from V and 5 bases from J, the junction contained 15 bases not matched to a gene. The CDR3 protein is CSARTGLAGASVHEQYF. CDR3 sequence (DNA): TGCAGTGCTAGAACAGGGCTAGCGGGAGCATCTGTCCACGAGCAGTACTTC.

The J gene is TRBJ2-1, the V gene TRBV30; TRBD1 matches 7 bases. Germline V CDR1 and CDR2: GTSNPN, SVGIG (reference sequence). V lost 7 bases to trimming and J lost 0 bases; unmatched junction nucleotides: 9. CDR3 length equals 15 residues. The CDR3 DNA follows: TGTGCCTACAACTTGGGACAGAGCTCCTACAATGAGCAGTTCTTC. Amino acids: CAYNLGQSSYNEQFF.